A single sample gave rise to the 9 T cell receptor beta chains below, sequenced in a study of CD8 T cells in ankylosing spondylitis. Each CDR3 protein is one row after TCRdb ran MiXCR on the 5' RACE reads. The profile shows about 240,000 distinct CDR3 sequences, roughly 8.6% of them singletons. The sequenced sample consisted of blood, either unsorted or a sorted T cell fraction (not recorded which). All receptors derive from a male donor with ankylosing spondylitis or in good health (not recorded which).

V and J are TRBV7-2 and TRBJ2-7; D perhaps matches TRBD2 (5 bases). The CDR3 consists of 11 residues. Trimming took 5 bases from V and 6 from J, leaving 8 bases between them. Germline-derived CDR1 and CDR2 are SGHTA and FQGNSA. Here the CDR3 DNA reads TGTGCCAGCAGCCCCGGGATCGAGCAGTACTTC. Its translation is CASSPGIEQYF.

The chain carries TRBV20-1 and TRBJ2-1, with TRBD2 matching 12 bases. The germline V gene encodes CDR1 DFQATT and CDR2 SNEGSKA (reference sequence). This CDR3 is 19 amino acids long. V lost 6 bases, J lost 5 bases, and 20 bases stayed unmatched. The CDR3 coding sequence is TGCAGTGCCAGTCCGGGACCGTCGGGACTAGCGGGCACCCACAATGAGCAGTTCTTC. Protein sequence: CSASPGPSGLAGTHNEQFF.

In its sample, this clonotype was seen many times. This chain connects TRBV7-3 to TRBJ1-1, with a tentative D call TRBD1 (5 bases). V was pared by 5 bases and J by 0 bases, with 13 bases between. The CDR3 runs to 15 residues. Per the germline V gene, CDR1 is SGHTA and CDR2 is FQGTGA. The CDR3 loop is CASSPGQYLNTEAFF. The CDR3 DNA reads TGTGCCAGCAGCCCAGGACAATATTTGAACACTGAAGCTTTCTTT. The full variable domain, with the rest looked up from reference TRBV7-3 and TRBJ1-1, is GAGVSQTPSNKVTEKGKYVELRCDPISGHTALYWYRQSLGQGPEFLIYFQGTGAADDSGLPNDRFFAVRPEGSVSTLKIQRTERGDSAVYLCASSPGQYLNTEAFFGQGTRLTVV.

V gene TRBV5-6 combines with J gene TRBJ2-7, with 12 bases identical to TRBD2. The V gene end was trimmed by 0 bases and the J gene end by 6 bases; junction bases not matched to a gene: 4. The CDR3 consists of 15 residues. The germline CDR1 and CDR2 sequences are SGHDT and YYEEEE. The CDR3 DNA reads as TGTGCCAGCAGCTTGGGAGCGACTAGCGGGAGCGAGCAGTACTTC. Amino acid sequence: CASSLGATSGSEQYF.

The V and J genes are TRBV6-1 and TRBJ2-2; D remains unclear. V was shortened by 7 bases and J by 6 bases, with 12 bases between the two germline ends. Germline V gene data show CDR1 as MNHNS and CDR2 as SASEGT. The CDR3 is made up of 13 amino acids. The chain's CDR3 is CASNEDEAGELFF. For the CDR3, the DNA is TGTGCCAGCAACGAGGACGAGGCCGGGGAGCTGTTTTTT.

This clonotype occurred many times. CDR3 region: CASTTPRTANTEAFF. As DNA, the CDR3 is TGTGCCAGTACCACCCCAAGAACGGCCAACACTGAAGCTTTCTTT. The V gene is TRBV19, the J gene TRBJ1-1; D unclear. Germline CDR1 and CDR2: LNHDA and SQIVND (reference sequence). V dropped 7 bases and J dropped 2 bases, with 17 bases sitting between them. This CDR3 comprises 15 residues. Complete variable domain (other parts from reference TRBV19 and TRBJ1-1): DGGITQSPKYLFRKEGQNVTLSCEQNLNHDAMYWYRQDPGQGLRLIYYSQIVNDFQKGDIAEGYSVSREKKESFPLTVTSAQKNPTAFYLCASTTPRTANTEAFFGQGTRLTVV.

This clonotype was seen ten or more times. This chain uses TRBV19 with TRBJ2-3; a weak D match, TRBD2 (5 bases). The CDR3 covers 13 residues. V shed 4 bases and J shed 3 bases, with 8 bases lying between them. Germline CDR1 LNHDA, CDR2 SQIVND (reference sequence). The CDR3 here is CASSSTGTDTQYF. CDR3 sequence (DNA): TGTGCCAGTAGTAGTACGGGGACAGATACGCAGTATTTT.

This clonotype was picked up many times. The CDR3 bases are TGTGCCAGCAGTTTACAGTACAGGGAAGGAAGGCCTGAAGCTTTCTTT. This sequence encodes CASSLQYREGRPEAFF. The chain employs TRBV27 and TRBJ1-1, with D maybe TRBD1 (6 bases). Trimming cost V 2 bases and J 6 bases, with 19 bases left between them. This CDR3 comprises 16 residues. The V gene's germline CDR1 is MNHEY and CDR2 SMNVEV (reference sequence).

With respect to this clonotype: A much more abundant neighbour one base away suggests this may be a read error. In DNA, the CDR3 is TGCGCCAGCAGCCCGGGACCAGCGGGATACACAGATACGCAGTATTTT. It translates to CASSPGPAGYTDTQYF. The J gene is TRBJ2-3, the V gene TRBV5-1; the match to TRBD2 covers 7 bases. J was trimmed by 2 bases and V by 4 bases; bases with no gene match: 10. The germline CDR1 and CDR2 sequences are SGHRS and YFSETQ. The CDR3 has 16 amino acids.